Following are 21 T cell receptor beta chains from one sample sequenced in a study of T cell repertoires in ileal Crohn's disease. TCRdb's table, derived via immunoSEQ multiplex PCR, lists solely in-frame clones and lacks some. This sample has several thousand clones, with roughly 84% found just once. What was sequenced was ileal tissue. Every receptor here comes from an adult with Crohn's disease.

This chain uses TRBV4-2 with TRBJ1-1; D unclear. The CDR3 contains 15 residues. CDR1 is LGHNA and CDR2 is YNFKEQ in the germline V gene. Trimming shortened V by 1 base and J by 1 base, and 10 bases separated the two germline ends. CDR3 loop: CASSQGTGKNTEAFF. DNA of the CDR3: TGTGCCAGCAGCCAAGGTACGGGGAAGAACACTGAAGCTTTCTTT.

This chain connects TRBV19 to TRBJ2-1; 7 bases are shared with TRBD1. The V segment lost 5 bases and the J segment 2 bases; nucleotides outside the gene matches: 15. The germline CDR1 and CDR2 sequences are LNHDA and SQIVND (reference sequence). The CDR3 is 18 residues long. The CDR3 DNA is TGTGCCAGTAGTCCCCACCGCGGTAGGGGGCTTACCTACAATGAGCAGTTCTTC. Translation: CASSPHRGRGLTYNEQFF.

This clone appeared a few times. This chain uses TRBV7-9 with TRBJ1-2; D is possibly TRBD1 (6 bases). CDR3 length: 14 residues. Germline V gene sequence: CDR1 SEHNR, CDR2 FQNEAQ (reference sequence). V was clipped by 4 bases and J by 7 bases, with 16 bases between them. The DNA for the CDR3 is TGTGCCAGCAGCTCTTACAGGGTACAAGGTGGCTACACCTTC. It yields the protein CASSSYRVQGGYTF.

The V call is TRBV9, the J call TRBJ1-2; D unresolved. V dropped 3 bases and J dropped 4 bases, with 10 bases sitting between them. The CDR3 length is 13 residues. Per germline, CDR1 SGDLS and CDR2 YYNGEE. In DNA, the CDR3 is TGTGCCAGCAGCGCCAACTGGGCCTATGGCTACACCTTC. It codes for CASSANWAYGYTF.

The J gene is TRBJ2-5, the V gene TRBV10-1; 9 bases agree with TRBD2. V lost 4 bases and J lost 6; bases outside the gene matches: 9. The CDR3 is made up of 15 amino acids. CDR1 and CDR2 from the germline V gene are WNHNN and SYGVQD (reference sequence). Here the CDR3 DNA reads TGCGCCAGCAGTGTCGGTAGTAGCGGGAGTCAGACCCAGTACTTC. Amino acid sequence: CASSVGSSGSQTQYF.

Comments on this clone: The same CDR3 can be traced to other DNA sequences in this sample. The chain couples TRBV11-2 to TRBJ2-7; 9 bases match TRBD1. Trimming cost V 4 bases and J 4 bases; bases outside gene matches: 5. This CDR3 region has 14 residues. Germline values: CDR1 SGHAT, CDR2 FQNNGV. The CDR3 here is CASSSGQGKYEQYF. CDR3 DNA: TGTGCCAGCAGCTCTGGACAGGGGAAATACGAGCAGTACTTC.

This clone was observed a handful of times. CDR3 DNA: TGCGCCAGCAGTCAATCGGGGACTACGAGCTACGAGCAGTACTTC. This translates into CASSQSGTTSYEQYF. The V and J genes are TRBV23-1 and TRBJ2-7; 7 nucleotides align to TRBD2. TRBV23-1 counts as an open reading frame of uncertain function. This CDR3 contains 15 residues. J lost 3 bases, V lost 0 bases, and 5 bases had no gene match.

The chain uses TRBV7-2 and TRBJ2-7; possibly TRBD1 for D (5 bases). Trimming removed 2 bases from V and 0 bases from J, with 8 bases in between. Germline assignment: CDR1 SGHTA and CDR2 FQGNSA. The CDR3 spans 14 residues. CDR3 nucleotide sequence: TGTGCCAGCAGCTTACTGGGGCCCTCCTACGAGCAGTACTTC. It specifies CASSLLGPSYEQYF.

This chain uses TRBV5-1 with TRBJ2-5, with 9 bases fitting TRBD2. Germline values: CDR1 SGHRS, CDR2 YFSETQ. The CDR3 runs to 15 residues. V trimming: 5 bases; J trimming: 5 bases; junction bases outside the gene matches: 10. The CDR3 DNA sequence: TGCGCCAGCAGTGTAGCGGGAGCGTACGGGGAGACCCAGTACTTC. Translating gives CASSVAGAYGETQYF. The full variable domain, with the rest looked up from reference TRBV5-1 and TRBJ2-5, is KAGVTQTPRYLIKTRGQQVTLSCSPISGHRSVSWYQQTPGQGLQFLFEYFSETQRNKGNFPGRFSGRQFSNSRSEMNVSTLELGDSALYLCASSVAGAYGETQYFGPGTRLLVL.

This clone was counted a few times. The V call is TRBV12-2, the J call TRBJ1-3; the D call in the table, TRBD1, was not verified against the DNA. TRBV12-2 is a recognized pseudogene. The CDR3 loop spans 15 amino acids. The CDR3 sequence: CASRLWTGEGNTIYF. The CDR3 DNA sequence: TGTGCAAGTCGCTTGTGGACAGGGGAGGGAAACACCATATATTTT.

The chain uses TRBV4-3 and TRBJ2-7, with 7 positions matching TRBD2. CDR1 is LGHNA, CDR2 YSLEER, per germline. J lost 6 bases, V lost 0 bases, and 11 bases had no gene match. The CDR3 spans 16 residues. CDR3 sequence reads: CASSQDHRGGPGEQYF. CDR3 DNA sequence: TGCGCCAGCAGCCAAGATCACCGGGGAGGGCCCGGCGAGCAGTACTTC.

This clone has a handful of counts. The chain is built from TRBV27 and TRBJ1-1, with D perhaps TRBD1 (5 bases). The CDR3 totals 14 residues. Germline loops: CDR1 MNHEY, CDR2 SMNVEV (reference sequence). Deletions cut 0 bases from V and 4 bases from J, with 9 bases between. CDR3 protein: CASSLSRGSTEAFF. The CDR3, as DNA: TGTGCCAGCAGTTTATCGCGGGGGAGCACTGAAGCTTTCTTT.

The chain uses TRBV29-1 and TRBJ2-7, with 7 bases identical to TRBD1. The germline V gene encodes CDR1 SQVTM and CDR2 ANQGSEA. The CDR3 loop spans 12 amino acids. The J segment lost 0 bases and the V segment lost 7 bases, leaving 3 bases of the junction unmatched. This chain's CDR3 is CSARQGSYEQYF. The CDR3 DNA is TGCAGCGCCCGACAGGGCTCCTACGAGCAGTACTTC.

The rearrangement links TRBV6-1 to TRBJ2-3; D ambiguous. CDR1 and CDR2 from the germline V gene are MNHNS and SASEGT. V shed 1 base and J shed 2 bases, with 7 bases lying between them. The CDR3 totals 14 residues. In DNA, the CDR3 is TGTGCCAGCAGTGAAGTAATATTCACAGATACGCAGTATTTT. It codes for CASSEVIFTDTQYF.

This chain uses TRBV6-5 with TRBJ2-3; tentatively, D is TRBD2 (7 bases). CDR3 length: 15 residues. Trimming cost V 3 bases and J 3 bases, with 13 bases left between them. Germline V CDR1 and CDR2: MNHEY, SVGAGI. CDR3 loop: CASSYGGGGTDTQYF. The CDR3 nucleotides are TGTGCCAGCAGTTATGGAGGGGGGGGAACAGATACGCAGTATTTT.

J is TRBJ2-4 and V is TRBV2; D possibly corresponds to TRBD1 (5 bases). CDR1 is SNHLY, CDR2 FYNNEI, per germline. With 4 bases removed from V and 7 bases from J, the gap between germline ends came to 11 bases. This CDR3 contains 13 residues. The CDR3 spells CASSVSAGNIQYF. In DNA form, the CDR3 reads TGTGCCAGCAGTGTTTCGGCAGGGAACATTCAGTACTTC.

The genes are TRBV18 and TRBJ1-4; the D is unclear. The ends were cut back, 1 base at V and 8 bases at J, with 8 bases in the middle. The CDR3 runs to 13 residues. The germline gives CDR1 KGHSH, CDR2 LQKENI. CDR3 region: CASSPHAGEKLFF. In DNA form, the CDR3 reads TGTGCCAGCTCACCACACGCGGGAGAAAAACTGTTTTTT.

This sequence joins TRBV19 and TRBJ1-2, with TRBD1 as a possible D gene (5 bases). Trimming cost V 4 bases and J 7 bases, with 19 bases left between them. The CDR3 length is 15 residues. Germline values: CDR1 LNHDA, CDR2 SQIVND (reference sequence). The CDR3 DNA reads TGTGCCAGTAGTAAAGGACACTCACCGGGAGGTGGCTACACCTTC. Amino acids: CASSKGHSPGGGYTF. Full variable domain (remainder filled in from reference TRBV19 and TRBJ1-2): DGGITQSPKYLFRKEGQNVTLSCEQNLNHDAMYWYRQDPGQGLRLIYYSQIVNDFQKGDIAEGYSVSREKKESFPLTVTSAQKNPTAFYLCASSKGHSPGGGYTFGSGTRLTVV.

This clone is a singleton in its sample. This chain connects TRBV19 to TRBJ2-1; 7 nucleotides agree with TRBD1. This CDR3 region has 14 residues. V dropped 4 bases and J dropped 7; count of bases not matched to a gene: 7. The germline V gene encodes CDR1 LNHDA and CDR2 SQIVND (reference sequence). The CDR3 DNA sequence: TGTGCCAGTAGTAAACCGACAGGGTGGAATGAGCAGTTCTTC. It codes for CASSKPTGWNEQFF.

The chain recombines TRBV7-8 with TRBJ1-2; tentatively, D is TRBD1 (5 bases). The V gene's germline CDR1 is SGHVS and CDR2 FQNEAQ. The length of the CDR3 is 13 residues. V was cut by 5 bases and J by 6 bases, with 13 bases left in between. CDR3 loop: CASSVRGEDGYTF. Here the CDR3 DNA reads TGTGCCAGCAGCGTTCGGGGGGAGGATGGCTACACCTTC.

In this sample, this clone turned up a few times. V gene TRBV10-2 combines with J gene TRBJ1-2, with a tentative D call TRBD1 (5 bases). Trimming took 6 bases from V and 8 from J, leaving 13 bases between them. The CDR3 has 12 residues. In germline, CDR1 is WSHSY, CDR2 SAAADI. The CDR3 here is CASSTGVGGYTF. In DNA, the CDR3 is TGCGCCAGCAGCACAGGAGTAGGCGGCTACACCTTC.